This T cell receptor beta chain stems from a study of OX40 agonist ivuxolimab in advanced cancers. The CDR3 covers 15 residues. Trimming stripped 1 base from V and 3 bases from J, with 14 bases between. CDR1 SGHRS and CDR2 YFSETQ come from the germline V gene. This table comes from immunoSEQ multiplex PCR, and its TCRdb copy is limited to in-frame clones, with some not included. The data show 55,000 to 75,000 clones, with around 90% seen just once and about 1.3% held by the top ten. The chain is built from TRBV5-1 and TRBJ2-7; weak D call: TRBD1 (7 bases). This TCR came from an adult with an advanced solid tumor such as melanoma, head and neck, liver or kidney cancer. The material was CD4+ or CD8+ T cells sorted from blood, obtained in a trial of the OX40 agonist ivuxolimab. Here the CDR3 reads CASSLWGDSSYEQYF. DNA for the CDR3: TGCGCCAGCAGCTTGTGGGGGGACAGTAGCTACGAGCAGTACTTC. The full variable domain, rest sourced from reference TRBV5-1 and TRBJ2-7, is KAGVTQTPRYLIKTRGQQVTLSCSPISGHRSVSWYQQTPGQGLQFLFEYFSETQRNKGNFPGRFSGRQFSNSRSEMNVSTLELGDSALYLCASSLWGDSSYEQYFGPGTRLTVT.